One sample yielded the 23 T cell receptor beta chains listed below, sequenced in a study of CD8 T cells in Susac syndrome. It was with random hexamers that 0.5 to 1 ug RNA was reverse transcribed. MiXCR, run by TCRdb on the immunoSEQ multiplex PCR reads, gives a single entry per CDR3 protein. Altogether around 190,000 distinct CDR3 sequences are present, over 85% being singletons, with the ten largest covering 0.1%. Source material: CD4+ T cells from PBMCs. These receptors all come from a human donor in good health.

This chain uses TRBV20-1 with TRBJ2-7; either TRBD1 or TRBD2 may supply D (5 bases each). Trimming removed 6 bases at V and 2 bases at J, with 14 bases between. This CDR3 has 13 amino acids. The germline gives CDR1 DFQATT, CDR2 SNEGSKA (reference sequence). Here the CDR3 DNA reads TGCAGTGCCTACGGGGCCGGGGCCTACGAGCAGTACGTC. Translation gives CSAYGAGAYEQYV.

The rearrangement uses TRBV15 and TRBJ2-5; no definite D call. Germline CDR1 and CDR2: LNHNV and YYDKDF (reference sequence). The CDR3 covers 13 residues. The germline V and J ends were trimmed by 5 bases and 6 bases, with 13 bases remaining between them. The CDR3 coding sequence is TGTGCCACCAGCGGAACAGAGATTCAGACCCAGTACTTC. Its translation: CATSGTEIQTQYF.

This chain connects TRBV14 to TRBJ2-3; D gene ambiguous. The CDR3 length is 13 residues. Germline loops: CDR1 SGHDN, CDR2 FVKESK. The V gene lost 1 base and the J gene lost 6 bases, with 8 bases spanning the gap. CDR3 amino acids: CASSQGNVDTQYF. The CDR3 DNA reads TGTGCCAGCAGCCAAGGGAACGTTGATACGCAGTATTTT.

This chain joins TRBV7-9 and TRBJ2-7, with 7 nucleotides matching TRBD1. CDR3 length equals 12 residues. Unmatched junction bases numbered 3, after V lost 6 bases and J lost 4 bases. The germline V gene has CDR1 SEHNR and CDR2 FQNEAQ (reference sequence). CDR3 in amino acids: CASSRDRYEQYV. In nucleotides, the CDR3 is TGTGCCAGCAGTCGGGACAGATACGAGCAGTACGTC.

The chain uses TRBV29-1 and TRBJ2-7, with D perhaps matching TRBD2 (5 bases). Trimming stripped 4 bases from V and 6 bases from J, with 16 bases between. There are 13 residues in the CDR3. Germline CDR1 reads SQVTM; CDR2 reads ANQGSEA. CDR3 loop: CSVAAGVGSEQYV. The CDR3 bases are TGCAGCGTTGCCGCCGGGGTCGGTAGCGAGCAGTACGTC.

This clonotype was seen once. The chain couples TRBV3-1 to TRBJ2-1, with 10 bases that match TRBD2. The ends lost 0 bases at V and 7 bases at J; junction bases unmatched: 6. Germline assignment: CDR1 LGHDT and CDR2 YNNKEL (reference sequence). The CDR3 spans 16 residues. The CDR3 spells CASSQESGGAGNEQFF. CDR3 bases: TGTGCCAGCAGCCAAGAGAGCGGGGGGGCAGGGAATGAGCAGTTCTTC.

The chain uses TRBV5-1 and TRBJ2-1, with a weak D call TRBD2 (5 bases). Germline CDR1 reads SGHRS; CDR2 reads YFSETQ. CDR3 length: 12 amino acids. Trimming cost V 2 bases and J 9 bases, with 9 bases left between them. The CDR3 DNA sequence: TGCGCCAGCAGCTTAGGACTCACTGAGCAGTTCTTC. Its translation is CASSLGLTEQFF.

The V gene is TRBV7-9, the J gene TRBJ1-2; D might be TRBD1 (5 bases). V shed 5 bases and J shed 2 bases, with 15 bases lying between them. CDR3 length: 15 amino acids. The germline gives CDR1 SEHNR, CDR2 FQNEAQ (reference sequence). The CDR3 bases are TGTGCCAGCAGCCTCCAGGGAAATACCAACTATGGCTACACCTTC. Protein product: CASSLQGNTNYGYTF.

V gene TRBV29-1 combines with J gene TRBJ1-1, with TRBD1 identical over 7 bases. The CDR3 covers 12 residues. The ends lost 6 bases at V and 1 base at J; junction bases unmatched: 2. CDR1 and CDR2 from the germline V gene are SQVTM and ANQGSEA. The CDR3 DNA reads TGCAGCGTCTGGACAGGGAACACTGAAGCTTTCTTT. Protein: CSVWTGNTEAFF.

J is TRBJ2-7 and V is TRBV23-1, with D perhaps matching TRBD1 or TRBD2 (6 bases each). TRBV23-1 is an open reading frame, and its role is uncertain. This CDR3 has 13 residues. The V gene lost 4 bases and the J gene lost 1 base, with 8 bases spanning the gap. DNA for the CDR3: TGCGCCAGCAGTCGCGGGACATCCTACGAGCAGTACGTC. Amino acids: CASSRGTSYEQYV.

This clonotype was found once. This sequence joins TRBV4-1 and TRBJ1-5, with D unresolved. The length of the CDR3 is 14 residues. V was clipped by 4 bases and J by 4 bases, with 11 bases between them. The V gene's germline CDR1 is MGHRA and CDR2 YSYEKL. The CDR3 DNA is TGCGCCAGCAGCCGCCAACACCAAAATCAGCCCCAGCATTTT. Amino acid sequence: CASSRQHQNQPQHF.

The V call is TRBV7-2, the J call TRBJ2-7; 11 bases align to TRBD2. The CDR3 extends over 15 amino acids. Germline V lookup: CDR1 SGHTA, CDR2 FQGNSA. Trimming removed 0 bases from V and 4 bases from J; junction bases left unmatched: 2. The CDR3 DNA reads as TGTGCCAGCAGCTTAGCTAGCGGGGGGGCATACGAGCAGTACTTC. This gives the protein CASSLASGGAYEQYF.

V and J are TRBV24-1 and TRBJ2-2; D is unclear. Germline V gives CDR1 KGHDR, CDR2 SFDVKD. Trimming left V 4 bases short and J 3 bases short, with 20 bases between. The CDR3 sequence is 18 residues long. CDR3 DNA sequence: TGTGCCACCAGTGACCCCCAACCTCTCGGATTCGACACCGGGGAGCTGTTTTTT. Its protein product is CATSDPQPLGFDTGELFF.

This rearrangement joins TRBV7-2 to TRBJ2-5; D remains ambiguous. The CDR3 extends over 14 amino acids. Germline assignment: CDR1 SGHTA and CDR2 FQGNSA. V was cut by 1 base and J by 1 base, with 7 bases left in between. CDR3 in amino acids: CASSLVRAQETQYF. CDR3 DNA sequence: TGTGCCAGCAGCTTAGTCCGGGCCCAAGAGACCCAGTACTTC.

V usage is TRBV3-1 and J usage is TRBJ2-1; perhaps TRBD2 as D (5 bases). Trimming left V 4 bases short and J 1 base short, with 11 bases between. The CDR3 covers 15 residues. The germline gives CDR1 LGHDT, CDR2 YNNKEL (reference sequence). Here the CDR3 reads CASSLQLGSYNEQFF. For the CDR3, the DNA is TGTGCCAGCAGCCTACAACTAGGGTCCTACAATGAGCAGTTCTTC.

This sequence joins TRBV18 and TRBJ1-1; D unresolved. V lost 1 base, J lost 0 bases, and 12 bases lay in between. The CDR3 length is 16 residues. Germline V gene lookup returns CDR1 KGHSH and CDR2 LQKENI. The CDR3 DNA reads as TGTGCCAGCTCACCACAATCGGGCACGATGAACACTGAAGCTTTCTTT. It codes for CASSPQSGTMNTEAFF.

The chain recombines TRBV5-4 with TRBJ2-3; tentative D call: TRBD2 (6 bases). Germline assignment: CDR1 SGHNT and CDR2 YYREEE (reference sequence). CDR3 length equals 15 residues. V lost 4 bases, J lost 0 bases, and 12 bases lay in between. The CDR3 nucleotides are TGTGCCAGCAGCGCGGGGACGGACAGCACAGATACGCAGTATTTT. It translates to CASSAGTDSTDTQYF.

The V and J genes are TRBV3-1 and TRBJ2-1, with D unclear. V lost 1 base and J 15 bases, leaving 16 bases between the germline ends. CDR3 length equals 13 residues. Per germline, CDR1 LGHDT and CDR2 YNNKEL (reference sequence). This CDR3 reads CASSQVGPPRWFF. The CDR3 DNA follows: TGTGCCAGCAGCCAAGTCGGCCCCCCGAGGTGGTTCTTC.

The rearrangement uses TRBV29-1 and TRBJ1-2; a possible D gene is TRBD1 (6 bases). Germline V gene lookup returns CDR1 SQVTM and CDR2 ANQGSEA. The germline V and J ends were trimmed by 2 bases and 7 bases, with 14 bases remaining between them. The CDR3 contains 13 residues. CDR3 in amino acids: CSVERTVIGGYTF. The DNA for the CDR3 is TGCAGCGTTGAAAGGACAGTTATAGGTGGCTACACCTTC.

This clonotype has just one count. This chain's CDR3 is CASRLTGATDTQYF. The CDR3 nucleotides read TGTGCCAGCAGATTGACAGGGGCCACAGATACGCAGTATTTT. This chain connects TRBV11-1 to TRBJ2-3, with 8 bases matching TRBD1. This CDR3 comprises 14 residues. J lost 2 bases, V lost 6 bases, and 4 bases had no gene match. Germline CDR1 is SGHAT and CDR2 is FQDESV (reference sequence).

J is TRBJ2-3 and V is TRBV20-1; D uncertain. Germline V gene data show CDR1 as DFQATT and CDR2 as SNEGSKA (reference sequence). This CDR3 has 11 residues. Trimming pared 2 bases from V and 4 bases from J, leaving 4 bases between. CDR3 in DNA: TGCAGTGCTAGACCTCCAGATACGCAGTATTTT. It encodes CSARPPDTQYF.

This sequence joins TRBV29-1 and TRBJ1-2, with TRBD1 matching 8 bases. The J segment lost 2 bases and the V segment lost 4 bases, leaving 3 bases of the junction unmatched. CDR3 length equals 13 residues. CDR1 is SQVTM, CDR2 ANQGSEA, per germline. In DNA, the CDR3 is TGCAGCGTTGCTACAGGGGGGAACTATGGCTACACCTTC. Translated: CSVATGGNYGYTF.

The V and J genes are TRBV7-2 and TRBJ2-5; a weak D match, TRBD1 (6 bases). The germline V gene has CDR1 SGHTA and CDR2 FQGNSA. The CDR3 is 14 amino acids. Deletions cut 3 bases from V and 1 base from J, with 9 bases between. This CDR3 reads CASSFGQTQETQYF. The CDR3 DNA reads as TGTGCCAGCAGCTTCGGACAGACCCAAGAGACCCAGTACTTC.